This T cell receptor (beta chain) is from a study of blood T cell repertoires in COVID-19. In the study overall: Whether acute or convalescent, the COVID-19 samples came from the United States, Italy and Spain. T cells, B-cell-depleted T cells, or PBMCs provided the cDNA or gDNA that served as material.

V lost 3 bases to trimming and J lost 9 bases; unmatched junction nucleotides: 5. The CDR3 contains 14 residues. Per germline, CDR1 WSHSY and CDR2 SAAADI. As originally analysed: The assay estimated nucleated cells by amplifying reference gene primers. Generated by immunoSEQ multiplex PCR, the TCRdb table keeps only in-frame clones and is missing some. Clone size and the V and J calls come from that table; the DNA yielded D and trimming. In the table there are about 250,000 clones, around 82% of which are singletons. The chain recombines TRBV10-2 with TRBJ1-6; 7 positions agree with TRBD1. The clonotype comes from a man aged 50-60 years with active or convalescent COVID-19. Sequencing was performed on peripheral blood. CDR3 in amino acids: CASSDEGASSPLHF. CDR3 nucleotide sequence: TGCGCCAGCAGTGATGAGGGGGCGAGTTCACCCCTCCACTTT.